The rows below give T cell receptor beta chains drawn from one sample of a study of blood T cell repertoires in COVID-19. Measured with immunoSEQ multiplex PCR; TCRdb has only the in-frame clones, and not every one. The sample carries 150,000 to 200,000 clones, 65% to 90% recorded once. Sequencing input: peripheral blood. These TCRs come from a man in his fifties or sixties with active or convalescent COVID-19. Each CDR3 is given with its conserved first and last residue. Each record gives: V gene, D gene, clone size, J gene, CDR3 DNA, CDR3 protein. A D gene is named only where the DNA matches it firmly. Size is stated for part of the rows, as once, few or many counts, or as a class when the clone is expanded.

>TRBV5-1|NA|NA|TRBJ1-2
TGCGCCAGCAGCTTCCAGGACAGCCAAACCTATGGCTACACCTTC
CASSFQDSQTYGYTF
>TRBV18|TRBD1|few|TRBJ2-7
TGTGCCAGCTCCCCAGACAGGGTCGTACACGAGCAGTACTTC
CASSPDRVVHEQYF
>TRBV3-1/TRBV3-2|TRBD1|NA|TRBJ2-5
TGTGCCAGCAGCCAACAGACAGGGCGAGAGACCCAGTACTTC
CASSQQTGRETQYF
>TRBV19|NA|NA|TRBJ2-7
TGTGCCTCTAGCCCATCTGGCGAGCGGCACGAGCAGTACTTC
CASSPSGERHEQYF
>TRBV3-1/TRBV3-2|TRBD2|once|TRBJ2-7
TGTGCCAGCAGCCTAGCGGGAGTGGGTGAGCAGTACTTC
CASSLAGVGEQYF
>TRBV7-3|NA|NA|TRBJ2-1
TGTGCCAGCAGCTTAGGAGGGAGTGAACAGTTCTTC
CASSLGGSEQFF
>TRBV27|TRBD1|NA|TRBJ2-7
TGTGCCAGCAGTGACCTTGACAGGGTCGAGCAGTACTTC
CASSDLDRVEQYF
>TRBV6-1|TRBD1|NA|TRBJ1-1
TGTGCCAGCAGTGAAGGGGGACAGGCAACTGAAGCTTTCTTT
CASSEGGQATEAFF
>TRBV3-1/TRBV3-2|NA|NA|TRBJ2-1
TGTGCCAGCAGGACCGGGACAGAGCAGTTCTTC
CASRTGTEQFF
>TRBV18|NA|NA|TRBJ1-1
TGTGCCAGCTCACCACCTGTAGGAGAAAACACTGAAGCTTTCTTT
CASSPPVGENTEAFF
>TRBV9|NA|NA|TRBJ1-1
TGTGCCAGCAATGCGGACTCGAACACTGAAGCTTTCTTT
CASNADSNTEAFF
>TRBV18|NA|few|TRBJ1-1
TGTGCCAGCTCACCATCAGGGGCCGGTGAAGCTTTCTTT
CASSPSGAGEAFF
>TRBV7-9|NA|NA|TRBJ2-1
TGTGCCAGCAGCTTGTCGGGGGATGATGAGCAGTTCTTC
CASSLSGDDEQFF
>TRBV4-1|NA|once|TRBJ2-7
TGCGCCAGCAGCCAAGGTCAGAGGTACGAGCAGTACTTC
CASSQGQRYEQYF
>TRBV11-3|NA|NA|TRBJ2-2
TGTGCCAGCAGCTTAGAACAGAACACCGGGGAGCTGTTTTTT
CASSLEQNTGELFF
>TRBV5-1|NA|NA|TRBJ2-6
TGCGCCAGCAGCTTGAATACAGGTAATACTGGGGCCAACGTCCTGACTTTC
CASSLNTGNTGANVLTF
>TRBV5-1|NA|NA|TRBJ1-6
TGCGCCAGCAGCGAACAGGGAGTCTTGAATTCACCCCTCCACTTT
CASSEQGVLNSPLHF